This T cell receptor beta chain was profiled in a study of identical twins (dated by TCRdb to the mid-2010s). Concerning the study at large: The study deep-sequenced TCR alpha and beta repertoires from monozygotic twins, unrelated adults of various ages and cord blood to test whether fetal clonotypes persist. To rule out contamination, replicate twin experiments were performed at different times with different library preparation protocols. Study-wide findings and limitations: Conclusions relied on cross-sectional statistical analysis, since the same donors could not be followed over many years. In beta out-of-frame sequences, excess twin sharing was weaker, because having fewer shared sequences lowered the signal-to-noise ratio. Invariant T cells such as MAIT and iNKT could partly confound zero-insertion analyses, although diverse VJ usage argued against such confounding for most clonotypes. Compared with coincidental sharing between unrelated individuals, an excess of low generation-probability sequences was observed among out-of-frame TCR alpha sequences shared between twins. Fewer insertions were carried by abundant cord blood beta clonotypes; a weaker similar trend was observed in young adult naive repertoires, while no such trend was observed in memory repertoires. Out-of-frame TCR alpha sharing in monozygotic twins was systematically underestimated by recombination models, whereas sharing between unrelated individuals was in agreement with the recombination models.

Only healthy Caucasian donors were included. Three pairs of female monozygotic twins, all aged 18 to 29 years, were included in the twin cohort. Positive isolation kits from Invitrogen were used to isolate CD4+ and CD8+ T cell populations. CDR1 and CDR2, looked up from the germline V gene, are SGHTA and FQGNSA. The V and J ends are trimmed by 5 bases and 6 bases, leaving 18 bases between them. From the cysteine through the phenylalanine, the CDR3 covers 15 amino acids. CDR3 DNA only is kept here, 45 bases in frame from base 1. In its sample, this clonotype was seen a few times. The target of this receptor is not known. Base qualities are not provided; no much larger clone lies one nucleotide away. Preparation of the library involved 5' RACE. TCRdb shows the sequencer as Illumina HiSeq 2000. A universal primer binding site was added through template switching, and the final cDNA carried a unique molecular identifier so that TCR cDNA molecules could be counted accurately. First-strand cDNA for TCR alpha and beta chains was synthesized from specific primers in the conserved constant-segment region. Each cDNA library was double barcoded, with a SMART-Mk sample barcode plus Illumina barcodes, to control for contamination. TruSeq adapter sequences and Illumina sample barcodes were added in two successive PCR steps. The TCR alpha and beta cDNA libraries were sequenced on the Illumina HiSeq platform using custom primers. The original methods were these. Unique molecular identifiers were extracted from raw reads with MiGEC, and CDR3 positions were determined with MiXCR. For each individual, recombination models were inferred using an EM algorithm with the repgenHMM and IGoR tools. The tcR package in R was used for shared clonotype analysis, with sharing normalized by the product of cloneset sizes. To study raw recombination without the effects of thymic and clonal selection, out-of-frame nonproductive sequences were analyzed. TCRdb applied fastp at Q25 and MiXCR to the public reads, then kept only in-frame beta chains. Rows merge per CDR3 protein into single entries with the most common DNA and genes. TCRdb, rather than the study authors, made the V and J calls. For this sample there are fewer than 500,000 distinct CDR3 sequences; roughly a quarter appear just once. The ten largest clones take up 2.9% of the sample.

The same data also went into a second study, on T cells expressing NK-cell markers. Per the second study: In sorted CD3+CD56+NKG2C+, CD3+CD56+NKG2C- and CD3+CD56-NKG2C+ T-cell subsets from 8 or 9 donors, TCR beta-chain repertoires were profiled. Among the eight sequenced donors, seven were HCMV-seropositive and one was HCMV-seronegative. To restrict sorting to alphabetaTCR-expressing T cells, an anti-gammadeltaTCR antibody was added in several experiments. In about 6 donors, the dominant CD3+CD56+NKG2C+ clonotypes were found to rank among the top 10 CD8+ clonotypes and to make up about 1.0-7.0% of CD8+ T cells. Those dominant clonotypes were again the most abundant among CD3+CD56-NKG2C+ cells in a few donors, at about 25-65%. It remained unclear whether the expanded NKG2C-expressing T cell clones were specific for HCMV antigens. The eight sequenced donors were randomly selected healthy volunteers, three men and five women. HCMV-specific IgG was detected in serum with a commercial ELISA kit to determine HCMV serostatus. MIGEC was used to demultiplex reads and group the reads by UMI, and MiTCR was used to assemble and quantify clonotypes. Only TCR cDNA sequences supported by at least two reads were kept to exclude erroneous sequences. The tcR package was used for downstream repertoire analysis, with clonotypes matched between fractions based on CDR3 nucleotide sequence plus V segment. Antigen specificity was annotated against VDJdb with VDJmatch, allowing one amino acid substitution in CDR3.

The sequencing input was CD4+ T cells sorted from blood. The sequence is built from TRBV7-2 and TRBJ2-3, and perhaps TRBD2 as D gene, on 5 matching bases. The sequence was collected from a young woman in good health. The CDR3 amino acid sequence is: CASSVLPRAMDTQYF. The DNA reads as follows: TGTGCCAGCAGCGTACTACCGCGGGCGATGGATACGCAGTATTTT.